This paragraph covers one T cell receptor beta chain sequence. The antigen remains unidentified. These data belong to a study of vaccination effects on CD4 cells after COVID-19. The protocol was immunoSEQ multiplex PCR, while the TCRdb copy is restricted to in-frame clones and leaves out a portion. The data hold under 45,000 clones, with around three quarters observed a single time. Expansion of antigen-specific CD4+ T cells with viral peptide pools was carried out by the ViraFEST assay before sequencing. With approximately 9 days of culture completed, CD4+ T cells were isolated. Negative nucleocapsid antibody tests before and after vaccination confirmed no previous SARS-CoV-2 infection. The J segment lost 2 bases and the V segment lost 3 bases, leaving 9 bases of the junction unmatched. There are 18 residues in the CDR3. Germline CDR1 reads SGDLS; CDR2 reads YYNGEE.

The chain combines TRBV9 with TRBJ2-2; the match to TRBD1 covers 11 bases. Specimen: CD4+ T cells from PBMCs cultured with HCoV-NL63 spike peptides, collected before COVID-19 vaccination. This TCR came from a human donor who received a COVID-19 vaccine. CDR3: CASSAQRDRGFNTGELFF. DNA for the CDR3: TGTGCCAGCAGCGCTCAAAGGGACAGGGGGTTTAACACCGGGGAGCTGTTTTTT.